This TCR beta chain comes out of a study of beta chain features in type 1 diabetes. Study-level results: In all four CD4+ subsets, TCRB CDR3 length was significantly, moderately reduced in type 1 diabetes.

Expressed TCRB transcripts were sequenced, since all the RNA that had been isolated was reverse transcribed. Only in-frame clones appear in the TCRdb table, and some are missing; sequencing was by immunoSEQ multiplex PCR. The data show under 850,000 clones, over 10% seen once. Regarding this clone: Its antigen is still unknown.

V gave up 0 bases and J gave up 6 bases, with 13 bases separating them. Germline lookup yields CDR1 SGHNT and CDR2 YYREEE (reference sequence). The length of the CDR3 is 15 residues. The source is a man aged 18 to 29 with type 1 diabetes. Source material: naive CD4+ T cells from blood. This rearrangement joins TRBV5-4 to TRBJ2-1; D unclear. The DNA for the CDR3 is TGTGCCAGCAGCTTGGTCGGTATTGATCGCAATGAGCAGTTCTTC. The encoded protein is CASSLVGIDRNEQFF.